The sample holds a few counts of the clone carrying this TCR beta chain. The entry originates in a study of blood T cells in healthy people across ages. The use of a sample-barcoded 5' primer and a J-beta primer mix characterized a second PCR of 7 to 11 cycles. TCRdb re-called the 5' RACE reads through MiXCR, storing one row per CDR3 protein. The sample shows roughly 1,000,000 distinct CDR3 sequences, around 25% of them seen only once. The same sample was also studied in work on T cells of mothers and their children.

The sequenced sample was blood. The sequence was obtained from a girl aged 2 to 9 in good health.

Written as DNA, the CDR3 is TGTGCCAGCAGCGTCACTAGCAGGGGACTCCTAAGCACAGATACGCAGTATTTT. Amino acids: CASSVTSRGLLSTDTQYF. V is TRBV9 and J is TRBJ2-3; D could derive from TRBD1 or TRBD2 (6 bases each). Germline V CDR1 and CDR2: SGDLS, YYNGEE. V was pared by 2 bases and J by 0 bases, with 19 bases between. This CDR3 region has 18 residues.